This entry describes one TCR beta chain. Its specific antigen is unknown. Relative to the germline gene, one junction end is altered; a read error may explain this. These data originate in a study of cytomegalovirus exposure and HLA in healthy donors (TCRdb year 2017). Turning to the overall study: An earlier analysis of several hundred of the donors reported about 300 Gb of sequence data and around 100 million unique TCR beta sequences obtained from about 200 million T cells. Roughly 300 gigabases of sequencing data and around 88 million unique TCR sequences made up an early release that covered fewer than 650 HLA-typed donors. Of the approximately 400 genotyped donors, less than 85% were placed in the genetic ancestry cluster associated with self-reported Caucasian donors. The study was designed to test whether signatures of past pathogen exposure could be identified by cataloging public T cell receptors. The T cell repertoires of under 700 subjects were profiled by immunosequencing and related to cytomegalovirus serostatus. A separate validation cohort of some 130 different subjects was used in addition to the approximately 640-subject first cohort. High-throughput TCR immunosequencing, statistical association of individual TCRs with disease status, and machine learning were combined to predict cytomegalovirus infection status. To study patterns of TCR occurrence, a later analysis re-analyzed previously published TCR beta repertoires from 550 to 800 donors and added high-resolution HLA genotyping. The later analysis used no new phenotypic data to find candidate immune exposures, relying instead on TCR beta sequences and their occurrence across donors. An earlier analysis of 587 of the donors used high-throughput TCR beta sequencing to judge whether each TCR beta V gene segment behaved as functional or pseudogenic. Donor age, sex, ethnicity and CMV serostatus were compiled alongside the repertoire data. A later genetic analysis used genome-wide SNP genotypes for about 55% of the 666 donors, treating that subset as a discovery cohort. All discovery cohort repertoires had been generated on a single sequencing platform. Both class I and class II loci were covered by HLA typing, at four-digit resolution. Typing coverage varied by locus: about 620-630 donors for A, B, C, DRB1 and DQB1; some 520 for DQA1; 600 to 610 for DPA1; around 490 for DPB1. Roughly five DR-DQ haplotypes were handled as single units for association and clustering because linkage in the cohort was strong. Across around 400 genotyped donors of the cohort, an average of about 240,000 unique TCR beta nucleotide sequences per donor were sequenced, and 15% to 20% of those sequences were non-productive. General findings and caveats noted by the study authors: This cohort had only TCR beta chains sequenced, and the lack of alpha or paired-chain data limited which features could be detected. An association between a missense DCLRE1C variant and V-gene and J-gene trimming of TCR beta chains was found in a later genetic analysis and replicated in an independent cohort. An earlier analysis of approximately 600 of the donors showed that most TCR beta V segments appeared in productive rearrangements either about 87% or about 30% of the time, which broadly matched IMGT annotations. The authors suggested that the approach could potentially be generalized to other disease states and immunological phenotypes. Most TCR sequences were observed very rarely across donors, whereas some public TCRs were present in many individuals. A later analysis reported that several top co-occurrence clusters appeared linked to parvovirus B19, influenza, CMV and Epstein-Barr virus. Compared with equally common non-associated chains, HLA-associated TCR beta chains in a later analysis were more clonally expanded and had lower generation probabilities. According to a later analysis, TCR association rates differed among HLA loci, with DRB1 alleles showing the most associated TCRs and HLA-C alleles showing the fewest. Specific HLA alleles were associated with roughly 16,000 TCR beta sequences at a false discovery rate of 0.05 in a later analysis. HLA typing was unavailable for some donors at each locus, so association tests used only the typed subset. The sequencing pipeline was judged likely to have produced a cluster of highly shared sequence variants as a technical artifact. Three of the identified cytomegalovirus-associated TCR beta chains were confirmed in vitro to be specific for cytomegalovirus antigens. The only immune exposure information available for the cohort was CMV serostatus. Correlated functional status among segregating V segments might be attributable to linkage disequilibrium, but an unknown experimental factor could not be ruled out. A later analysis found that most CMV-associated TCR beta chains appeared HLA-restricted, with HLA associations seemingly driven largely by CMV exposure. In both the original and validation cohorts, the classifier was reported to diagnose cytomegalovirus status with high specificity and sensitivity. In the study, around 150 TCR beta chains were listed as associated with cytomegalovirus. A further reported finding was that TCR beta sequences accurately predicted the HLA-A and HLA-B alleles for most subjects in the first cohort. About 17 rarely observed V segments, including chromosome 9 orphons, were excluded from the earlier analysis of some 590 of the donors because counts were too low. Sequencing depth was assumed to be roughly uniform across donors in the presence/absence analyses, though that assumption may not hold. Some IMGT-functional V segments, including TRBV6-2 and TRBV6-3, could not be distinguished by the 87-base-pair reads and were therefore excluded. A later genetic analysis reported fewer N-insertions in productive TCRs among donors in an Asian-associated ancestry cluster than the roughly 700-donor mean. Assigning TCR associations to individual alleles was difficult when HLA alleles, especially DR and DQ, strongly co-occurred.

Library preparation employed the immunoSEQ multiplex PCR assay. For the multiplex PCR, a mixture combining 60 forward primers for TCR Vbeta segments and 13 reverse primers for TCR Jbeta segments was used. Amplification of the CDR3 region of rearranged TCR beta genes was performed with a multiplex PCR assay on genomic DNA. The amplified TCR beta libraries were sequenced on the Illumina HiSeq System as 87-base-pair reads. Concerning the study's data processing: Across the 640 or so repertoires, a later analysis counted roughly 84 million unique TCR beta chains, 9 million to 14 million of which were shared by at least two donors. Raw reads were error-corrected and collapsed into unique sequences with a nearest-neighbor algorithm that merged closely related sequences to remove PCR and sequencing errors. CDR3 sequences were aligned to IMGT reference sequences to assign V, D and J gene segments. For a sequence to be retained, a match of at least six nucleotides to both a V gene segment and a J gene segment was required. A rearrangement was called productive if the CDR3 had no stop codons and remained in frame with V and J, and every other rearrangement was called non-productive. Following IMGT convention, CDR3 was defined as the stretch from the second conserved V-encoded cysteine to the conserved J-encoded phenylalanine. The earlier analysis of some 580 of the donors excluded any sequence lacking an unambiguous match to a single V gene segment. An earlier analysis of several hundred of the donors classified V segments as functional when productive rearrangements were above 56.7% and as segregating when the standard deviation between donors was above 5%. A statistical classification framework was built for diagnosing cytomegalovirus status from the catalog of TCR beta chain sequences. In a later analysis, TCR nucleotide sequences were compared against IMGT/GENE-DB human TR gene sequences so that V and J genes could be assigned. In a later analysis, CDR3 sequences and most-parsimonious VDJ recombination scenarios were assigned using the TCRdist pipeline. In a later analysis, each TCR beta chain was defined by its CDR3 amino acid sequence together with its V-gene family, and reads without a unique V-gene family were excluded. To address suspected cross-contamination and a sequencing artifact, a later analysis removed approximately 590 highly shared, low-generation-probability nucleotide sequences. In a later analysis, a clonal expansion index was calculated for each public chain from normalized within-repertoire ranks of inferred template counts. Generation probabilities in a later analysis came from a VDJ recombination model fitted to out-of-frame rearrangements, and those results were checked against IGoR. In a later analysis, hypergeometric tests were used to score TCR-TCR, TCR-HLA and TCR-CMV co-occurrence, with a repertoire-size bias correction applied to TCR pairs. A later analysis estimated false discovery rates by permuting HLA or CMV assignments 20 times. In a later analysis, co-occurring TCRs were grouped with DBSCAN, and TCRdist sequence similarity was added when clustering was performed within HLA-allele-positive subsets. Co-occurrence clustering excluded repertoires with fewer than 30,000 or more than 120,000 public chains, plus five with anomalous nucleotide sharing. Imported from immuneACCESS, the table was reduced by TCRdb to in-frame sequences with V and J called. These copies leave out some clones; in studies compared against another copy, an unresolved V gene accounts for under half, and the cause of the remainder is not known. That table supplies the V and J calls and clone size; D and trimming were determined from the DNA. The sample table records about 86,000 clones; about two thirds of these occur just once. Together, the top ten hold about 8% of the sample.

Counted from cysteine to phenylalanine, this CDR3 has 12 amino acids. The entry retains the CDR3 DNA only, 36 bases that are in frame from base 1. The germline V gene yields SGHTA for CDR1 and FQGNSA for CDR2. In total, 500 to 700 healthy bone marrow donors made up the cohort. All cohort members were sampled while nominally healthy, although unrecorded immune exposures were likely present. The donor tested CMV seronegative, placing the donor among the roughly 400 seronegative members of the cohort. A peripheral blood sample was collected from each donor, and TCR beta sequencing was performed on peripheral blood mononuclear cells. The Qiagen DNeasy Blood Extraction Kit was used to extract genomic DNA from the blood cell samples.

Recombination connected TRBV7-2 to TRBJ2-7; TRBD2 matches 7 bases in the middle. The specimen was PBMCs. The sequence came from a man aged 55 to 70 in good health and CMV-seronegative. The base sequence is TGTGCCAGCAGCCGTGGGGGGGACTCCTGGGACTTC. This encodes CASSRGGDSWDF. Outside the CDR3, residues come from the reference TRBV7-2 and TRBJ2-7 proteins, so the full variable domain is: GAGVSQSPSNKVTEKGKDVELRCDPISGHTALYWYRQSLGQGLEFLIYFQGNSAPDKSGLPSDRFSAERTGGSVSTLTIQRTQQEDSAVYLCASSRGGDSWDFGPGTRLTVT.